Listed here are 24 T cell receptor beta chains from one sample, sequenced in a study of blood T cell repertoires in COVID-19. Sequenced by immunoSEQ multiplex PCR; TCRdb stores in-frame clones only, minus some. In the table there are about 69,000 clones, around 84% of which are singletons. Sequenced material: peripheral blood. All receptors derive from a woman of 80 years or more with acute or convalescent COVID-19.

Only a few counts were recorded for this clone. The chain employs TRBV18 and TRBJ1-5; D is possibly TRBD1 (5 bases). The CDR3 has 14 amino acids. Germline-derived CDR1 and CDR2 are KGHSH and LQKENI. V lost 4 bases and J 2 bases, leaving 9 bases between the germline ends. CDR3 loop: CASSLDNGNQPQHF. The CDR3 coding sequence is TGTGCCAGCTCACTGGACAATGGCAATCAGCCCCAGCATTTT.

The chain couples TRBV5-4 to TRBJ2-7, with D maybe TRBD2 (6 bases). The V gene lost 0 bases and the J gene lost 3 bases, with 10 bases spanning the gap. The CDR3 runs 14 residues. The V gene's germline CDR1 is SGHNT and CDR2 YYREEE (reference sequence). The CDR3: CASSLDLGLYEQYF. The CDR3 nucleotides are TGTGCCAGCAGCTTGGATCTGGGACTCTACGAGCAGTACTTC.

This chain connects TRBV19 to TRBJ2-2; D is possibly TRBD1 (6 bases). There are 15 residues in the CDR3. V was clipped by 3 bases and J by 7 bases, with 15 bases between them. The germline V gene has CDR1 LNHDA and CDR2 SQIVND (reference sequence). The CDR3: CASSISGDRSGELFF. The CDR3 DNA sequence: TGTGCCAGTAGTATCTCAGGGGATAGGAGCGGGGAGCTGTTTTTT.

This sequence joins TRBV5-4 and TRBJ1-1; the match to TRBD1 covers 7 bases. Germline lookup yields CDR1 SGHNT and CDR2 YYREEE (reference sequence). The V segment lost 3 bases and the J segment 4 bases; nucleotides outside the gene matches: 0. The CDR3 loop spans 12 amino acids. CDR3 nucleotides: TGTGCCAGCAGCTGGGACAGCACTGAAGCTTTCTTT. Its protein is CASSWDSTEAFF. Using reference TRBV5-4 and TRBJ1-1 for the parts outside the CDR3, the full variable domain is ETGVTQSPTHLIKTRGQQVTLRCSSQSGHNTVSWYQQALGQGPQFIFQYYREEENGRGNFPPRFSGLQFPNYSSELNVNALELDDSALYLCASSWDSTEAFFGQGTRLTVV.

The CDR3, as DNA: TGTGCCAGCAGCTTAGGGAGAAGGACAGGGGCCGCAAGGACTGAAGCTTTCTTT. Amino acid sequence: CASSLGRRTGAARTEAFF. This chain links TRBV7-2 with TRBJ1-1; 9 bases map to TRBD1. There are 18 residues in the CDR3. The germline V gene has CDR1 SGHTA and CDR2 FQGNSA. Trimming removed 1 base from V and 5 bases from J; junction bases left unmatched: 14. The full variable domain, in which reference TRBV7-2 and TRBJ1-1 provide the parts outside the CDR3, is GAGVSQSPSNKVTEKGKDVELRCDPISGHTALYWYRQSLGQGLEFLIYFQGNSAPDKSGLPSDRFSAERTGGSVSTLTIQRTQQEDSAVYLCASSLGRRTGAARTEAFFGQGTRLTVV.

The chain's CDR3 is CASSFGSGGAQDTQYF. The CDR3 region has the DNA TGCGCCAGCAGCTTCGGTAGCGGGGGGGCACAAGATACGCAGTATTTT. The rearrangement links TRBV5-1 to TRBJ2-3; 11 bases are shared with TRBD2. The CDR3 extends over 16 amino acids. CDR1 is SGHRS, CDR2 YFSETQ, per germline. V was pared by 2 bases and J by 5 bases, with 7 bases of the junction left unmatched.

This chain connects TRBV7-3 to TRBJ2-1; 10 positions match TRBD2. J lost 7 bases, V lost 2 bases, and 5 bases had no gene match. This CDR3 is 15 amino acids long. In germline, CDR1 is SGHTA, CDR2 FQGTGA. This CDR3 is CASSLGKLAGNEQFF. The CDR3 DNA reads as TGTGCCAGCAGCTTAGGTAAACTAGCGGGAAATGAGCAGTTCTTC. The complete variable domain, with remaining parts taken from reference TRBV7-3 and TRBJ2-1, reads GAGVSQTPSNKVTEKGKYVELRCDPISGHTALYWYRQSLGQGPEFLIYFQGTGAADDSGLPNDRFFAVRPEGSVSTLKIQRTERGDSAVYLCASSLGKLAGNEQFFGPGTRLTVL.

The CDR3 region has the DNA TGTGCCAGCAGCTGGACAGGGCAGACTGAAGCTTTCTTT. This codes for CASSWTGQTEAFF. The rearrangement uses TRBV7-9 and TRBJ1-1, with TRBD1 matching 8 bases. V gave up 4 bases and J gave up 5 bases; unmatched junction bases: 3. The CDR3 sequence is 13 residues long. Germline V gene sequence: CDR1 SEHNR, CDR2 FQNEAQ (reference sequence). The complete variable domain, with remaining parts taken from reference TRBV7-9 and TRBJ1-1, reads DTGVSQNPRHKITKRGQNVTFRCDPISEHNRLYWYRQTLGQGPEFLTYFQNEAQLEKSRLLSDRFSAERPKGSFSTLEIQRTEQGDSAMYLCASSWTGQTEAFFGQGTRLTVV.

The chain links TRBV7-9 to TRBJ2-1; perhaps TRBD2 as D (7 bases). This CDR3 contains 16 residues. V was cut by 1 base and J by 3 bases, with 13 bases left in between. The V gene's germline CDR1 is SEHNR and CDR2 FQNEAQ (reference sequence). The CDR3 bases are TGTGCCAGCAGCTTAGGTCGGGGGGCGTACTACAATGAGCAGTTCTTC. This translates into CASSLGRGAYYNEQFF.

The chain uses TRBV2 and TRBJ1-2, with D uncertain. The germline V and J ends were trimmed by 2 bases and 8 bases, with 15 bases remaining between them. Germline V gene sequence: CDR1 SNHLY, CDR2 FYNNEI. The CDR3 covers 14 residues. DNA for the CDR3: TGTGCCAGCAGTGAATTAAGGGAGGTGTACGGCTACACCTTC. The encoded protein is CASSELREVYGYTF.

This rearrangement joins TRBV15 to TRBJ2-3; D unclear. Germline CDR1 LNHNV, CDR2 YYDKDF (reference sequence). CDR3 length: 14 residues. V dropped 4 bases and J dropped 3 bases, with 11 bases sitting between them. The CDR3 reads CATSTKTWTDTQYF. The CDR3, as DNA: TGTGCCACCAGCACTAAGACATGGACAGATACGCAGTATTTT.

The chain carries TRBV7-3 and TRBJ1-6, with 7 nucleotides matching TRBD1. Germline loops: CDR1 SGHTA, CDR2 FQGTGA. V trimming: 5 bases; J trimming: 2 bases; junction bases outside the gene matches: 6. The CDR3 has 16 amino acids. The CDR3 spells CASSDKTGTYNSPLHF. The CDR3 DNA reads TGTGCCAGCAGCGATAAGACAGGGACCTATAATTCACCCCTCCACTTT.

This chain links TRBV5-1 with TRBJ1-3; the match to TRBD1 covers 8 bases. Germline V gene data show CDR1 as SGHRS and CDR2 as YFSETQ. The CDR3 loop spans 17 amino acids. V shed 4 bases and J 0 bases; nucleotides not matched to a gene: 9. The CDR3 nucleotides read TGCGCCAGCAGCGGAAACGGGACAGGTTTCTCTGGAAACACCATATATTTT. This codes for CASSGNGTGFSGNTIYF.

This clone was observed a handful of times. The rearrangement joins TRBV7-2 to TRBJ2-3, with a weak D call TRBD2 (6 bases). The CDR3 totals 15 residues. The V end lost 2 bases, the J end lost 5 bases, and 14 bases lay between the germline ends. In germline, CDR1 is SGHTA, CDR2 FQGNSA. DNA of the CDR3: TGTGCCAGCAGCTTACAAGCGGGCGGAATAGATACGCAGTATTTT. Its translation: CASSLQAGGIDTQYF.

The chain couples TRBV19 to TRBJ2-1, with 9 bases that match TRBD2. CDR1 LNHDA and CDR2 SQIVND come from the germline V gene (reference sequence). This CDR3 contains 14 residues. The V gene end was trimmed by 2 bases and the J gene end by 7 bases; junction bases not matched to a gene: 3. For the CDR3, the DNA is TGTGCCAGTAGTATACAGCGGGGGGCGAATGAGCAGTTCTTC. Its translation is CASSIQRGANEQFF.

CDR3 sequence reads: CASRISAGVGTDTQYF. The CDR3 DNA reads TGTGCCAGTAGAATCTCAGCGGGGGTGGGCACAGATACGCAGTATTTT. The rearrangement joins TRBV19 to TRBJ2-3; the match to TRBD2 covers 8 bases. This CDR3 is 16 amino acids long. Germline V gives CDR1 LNHDA, CDR2 SQIVND (reference sequence). V was pared by 6 bases and J by 1 base, with 9 bases of the junction left unmatched.

This chain uses TRBV2 with TRBJ2-5, with TRBD2 identical over 12 bases. The ends lost 7 bases at V and 0 bases at J; junction bases unmatched: 3. The CDR3 sequence is 15 residues long. Per germline, CDR1 SNHLY and CDR2 FYNNEI. The DNA for the CDR3 is TGTGCCAGCACAGGACTAGCGGGGAACCAAGAGACCCAGTACTTC. It specifies CASTGLAGNQETQYF.

V gene TRBV2 combines with J gene TRBJ2-6; D remains ambiguous. V was pared by 8 bases and J by 0 bases, with 11 bases between. Germline CDR1 reads SNHLY; CDR2 reads FYNNEI. This CDR3 contains 15 residues. The CDR3 DNA reads TGTGCCAGCTTGAAAGAACTCTCTGGGGCCAACGTCCTGACTTTC. Encoded protein: CASLKELSGANVLTF.

The chain recombines TRBV30 with TRBJ1-5; D possibly corresponds to TRBD1 (5 bases). The CDR3 contains 13 residues. Trimming took off 5 bases at V and 4 bases at J, with 12 bases between the two ends. Germline V gene lookup returns CDR1 GTSNPN and CDR2 SVGIG (reference sequence). In DNA, the CDR3 is TGTGCCTGGGCGGCAGGGCTTAATCAGCCCCAGCATTTT. It specifies CAWAAGLNQPQHF.

This clone is a singleton in its sample. V is TRBV9 and J is TRBJ1-4, with D possibly matching TRBD1 (6 bases). This CDR3 spans 16 amino acids. CDR1 is SGDLS, CDR2 YYNGEE, per germline. V shed 0 bases and J shed 1 base, with 10 bases lying between them. Here the CDR3 reads CASSVATGITNEKLFF. The CDR3 bases are TGTGCCAGCAGCGTAGCCACAGGGATAACTAATGAAAAACTGTTTTTT.

This sequence joins TRBV29-1 and TRBJ1-2, with D tentatively TRBD1 (6 bases). In germline, CDR1 is SQVTM, CDR2 ANQGSEA. The V gene lost 6 bases and the J gene lost 1 base, with 9 bases spanning the gap. This CDR3 is built from 12 residues. The CDR3 reads CSVSDSNYGYTF. Written as DNA, the CDR3 is TGCAGCGTCTCGGACAGTAACTATGGCTACACCTTC.

This clone turned up a few times. The CDR3 DNA sequence: TGCGCCAGCAGTCACGAGCGGGGGGCGAAAAACATTCAGTACTTC. It codes for CASSHERGAKNIQYF. The chain uses TRBV10-2 and TRBJ2-4, with TRBD2 identical over 9 bases. V gave up 5 bases and J gave up 4 bases; unmatched junction bases: 6. The CDR3 has 15 amino acids. Germline loops: CDR1 WSHSY, CDR2 SAAADI.

The J gene is TRBJ2-5, the V gene TRBV7-2; D might be TRBD2 (6 bases). The CDR3 has 14 residues. V was trimmed by 6 bases and J by 1 base, leaving 12 bases between them. CDR1 and CDR2 from the germline V gene are SGHTA and FQGNSA. The CDR3 DNA reads TGTGCCAGCAGTCCTGCGGGGATCCAAGAGACCCAGTACTTC. This codes for CASSPAGIQETQYF.

The table lists this clone with a few counts. The V gene is TRBV2, the J gene TRBJ2-1; 8 positions match TRBD2. In germline, CDR1 is SNHLY, CDR2 FYNNEI. This CDR3 is 16 amino acids long. V trimming: 6 bases; J trimming: 6 bases; junction bases outside the gene matches: 13. CDR3 sequence: CASRGRSGGHPNEQFF. The CDR3 DNA reads TGTGCCAGCAGGGGGCGGAGCGGGGGCCACCCCAATGAGCAGTTCTTC.